Below are 30 T cell receptor beta chains sequenced from a single sample in a study of CD8+CD57+ T cells in acquired aplastic anemia (dated by TCRdb to 2017 to 2018). Sequencing instrument: Illumina HiSeq 2000. Profiling of TCR beta VDJ combinations and CDR3 sequences used genomic DNA as the template. TCRdb trimmed the raw reads at Q25, called clones with MiXCR and kept productive beta chains. Duplicate CDR3 protein sequences are folded into a single record with the most common DNA and genes. This sample is represented by more than 250,000 distinct CDR3 sequences; around 60% of them were singletons. The ten largest clones add up to around 7.6% of the sample. The sequencing input was sorted CD4+, CD8+, or CD8+CD57+ T cells (not recorded which) from PBMCs. The receptor set was obtained from a human donor with severe aplastic anemia or a healthy control (not recorded which).

The chain couples TRBV29-1 to TRBJ1-2; D unclear. Germline values: CDR1 SQVTM, CDR2 ANQGSEA. The V end was cut by 1 base, the J end by 4 bases, with 10 bases between. The CDR3 consists of 13 residues. The CDR3 DNA follows: TGCAGCGTTGAAGGTTCGGAGATCTATGGCTACACCTTC. This gives the protein CSVEGSEIYGYTF.

The rearrangement uses TRBV9 and TRBJ1-4; the D gene is possibly TRBD1 (5 bases). V lost 0 bases and J 9 bases, leaving 6 bases between the germline ends. Per germline, CDR1 SGDLS and CDR2 YYNGEE. The CDR3 has 12 residues. The CDR3: CASSVEGKKLFF. CDR3 nucleotide sequence: TGTGCCAGCAGCGTAGAGGGGAAAAAACTGTTTTTT. The full variable domain, completed using reference TRBV9 and TRBJ1-4, is DSGVTQTPKHLITATGQRVTLRCSPRSGDLSVYWYQQSLDQGLQFLIQYYNGEERAKGNILERFSAQQFPDLHSELNLSSLELGDSALYFCASSVEGKKLFFGSGTQLSVL.

The chain joins TRBV11-2 to TRBJ1-2; 7 bases are shared with TRBD1. The germline V gene encodes CDR1 SGHAT and CDR2 FQNNGV. After removal of 4 bases from V and 1 base from J, the junction contained 3 bases not matched to a gene. The CDR3 is 14 amino acids. CDR3 protein: CASSSHRGNYGYTF. The CDR3 coding sequence is TGTGCCAGCAGCTCTCACAGGGGTAACTATGGCTACACCTTC.

The genes are TRBV7-2 and TRBJ1-3; no clear D gene. V gave up 3 bases and J gave up 3 bases, with 12 bases separating them. Per germline, CDR1 SGHTA and CDR2 FQGNSA. This CDR3 contains 15 residues. The DNA of the CDR3 is TGTGCCAGCAGCTTGCCGAAGGGCGGTGGAAACACCATATATTTT. This gives the protein CASSLPKGGGNTIYF. Together with reference TRBV7-2 and TRBJ1-3, the CDR3 gives the full variable domain: GAGVSQSPSNKVTEKGKDVELRCDPISGHTALYWYRQSLGQGLEFLIYFQGNSAPDKSGLPSDRFSAERTGGSVSTLTIQRTQQEDSAVYLCASSLPKGGGNTIYFGEGSWLTVV.

This clonotype was seen a few times. The V and J genes are TRBV12-5 and TRBJ2-2; 8 bases line up with TRBD2. From germline, CDR1 is LGHNT and CDR2 FRNRAP. Trimming at V came to 1 base and at J to 7 bases, leaving 29 bases not matched to a gene. CDR3 length: 23 residues. The CDR3 sequence: CASGLAATSGGAVGIGSHGELFF. For the CDR3, the DNA is TGTGCTAGTGGTTTGGCCGCTACTAGCGGAGGGGCTGTGGGTATTGGTTCACACGGGGAGCTGTTTTTT.

The chain employs TRBV20-1 and TRBJ1-1; the D is unclear. CDR1 is DFQATT and CDR2 is SNEGSKA in the germline V gene (reference sequence). There are 13 residues in the CDR3. Trimming took off 6 bases at V and 6 bases at J, with 17 bases between the two ends. The CDR3 DNA is TGCAGTGCCCAGACTGCCCGGGATCCTGAAGCTTTCTTT. This sequence encodes CSAQTARDPEAFF.

The CDR3 protein is CSASTSGGVPYEQYF. CDR3 DNA sequence: TGCAGTGCATCGACTAGCGGGGGGGTCCCCTACGAGCAGTACTTC. The rearrangement joins TRBV20-1 to TRBJ2-7, with TRBD2 matching 14 bases. Germline V CDR1 and CDR2: DFQATT, SNEGSKA (reference sequence). The CDR3 extends over 15 amino acids. V dropped 6 bases and J dropped 2; count of bases not matched to a gene: 6.

The V gene is TRBV7-2, the J gene TRBJ2-5; 8 nucleotides agree with TRBD2. Germline V lookup: CDR1 SGHTA, CDR2 FQGNSA. The CDR3 consists of 18 residues. V shed 1 base, J shed 3 bases, and the junction held 13 bases outside the gene matches. The DNA of the CDR3 is TGTGCCAGCAGCTTAGAAAGGACTAGCTGGGGCGCTGAAGAGACCCAGTACTTC. Translating gives CASSLERTSWGAEETQYF.

This clonotype was picked up a small number of times. The genes are TRBV7-2 and TRBJ1-6; 8 positions match TRBD1. CDR3 length: 16 amino acids. CDR1 is SGHTA and CDR2 is FQGNSA in the germline V gene. Germline trimming cut 2 bases from V and 11 bases from J; bases unmatched to any gene: 11. CDR3 in DNA: TGTGCCAGCAGCTTACGGGGACAGGCCCAGGGTACACCCCTCCACTTT. Its protein is CASSLRGQAQGTPLHF.

This clonotype was seen repeatedly, ten times or more. The V and J genes are TRBV7-6 and TRBJ2-3; D possibly corresponds to TRBD2 (5 bases). Per germline, CDR1 SGHVS and CDR2 FNYEAQ. Trimming took off 5 bases at V and 1 base at J, with 16 bases between the two ends. The CDR3 has 16 amino acids. As DNA, the CDR3 is TGTGCCAGCAGCCTACGTGGGCGCGGGCGCACAGATACGCAGTATTTT. This encodes CASSLRGRGRTDTQYF.

CDR3: CATTDRGTGELFF. The CDR3 region has the DNA TGTGCCACCACGGACAGGGGAACCGGGGAGCTGTTTTTT. This chain connects TRBV7-8 to TRBJ2-2, with 9 nucleotides matching TRBD1. Germline V lookup: CDR1 SGHVS, CDR2 FQNEAQ. V was pared by 10 bases and J by 5 bases, with 5 bases of the junction left unmatched. CDR3 length: 13 residues.

This clonotype was observed once. The J gene is TRBJ2-1, the V gene TRBV14; unclear D gene. Germline values: CDR1 SGHDN, CDR2 FVKESK. Trimming removed 6 bases at V and 4 bases at J, with 4 bases between. The CDR3 loop spans 11 amino acids. Written as DNA, the CDR3 is TGTGCCAGCAGAGGGTACAATGAGCAGTTCTTC. The encoded protein is CASRGYNEQFF.

This clonotype was detected a few times. CDR3 coding DNA: TGTGCCAGCAGTTACACTAGCCAGGATACGCAGTATTTT. Residues: CASSYTSQDTQYF. This chain links TRBV7-9 with TRBJ2-3, with D perhaps TRBD2 (6 bases). The length of the CDR3 is 13 residues. V gave up 6 bases and J gave up 6 bases, with 13 bases separating them. The germline V gene encodes CDR1 SEHNR and CDR2 FQNEAQ (reference sequence).

The rearrangement uses TRBV9 and TRBJ2-1; D is perhaps TRBD1 or TRBD2 (5 bases each). The V end was cut by 0 bases, the J end by 8 bases, with 12 bases between. Germline values: CDR1 SGDLS, CDR2 YYNGEE. The CDR3 sequence is 14 residues long. CDR3 loop: CASSVGGASDEQFF. CDR3 sequence (DNA): TGTGCCAGCAGCGTAGGAGGGGCAAGTGATGAGCAGTTCTTC.

V and J are TRBV3-1 and TRBJ2-1; 9 nucleotides agree with TRBD2. The end of the DNA fits TRBJ2-7 better, so the J call may be wrong. CDR1 is LGHDT, CDR2 YNNKEL, per germline (reference sequence). The CDR3 is 16 residues long. In DNA, the CDR3 is TGTGCCAGCAGCCTCCAGAGTCTAGCGGGGTACAATGAGCAGTACTTC. This translates into CASSLQSLAGYNEQYF.

This clonotype came up a few times. This chain uses TRBV5-6 with TRBJ2-3; possibly TRBD2 for D (6 bases). The V and J ends lost 4 bases and 2 bases respectively, with 14 bases between them. Germline CDR1 SGHDT, CDR2 YYEEEE. The CDR3 has 15 amino acids. CDR3 nucleotides: TGTGCCAGCAGCCTACGGGCGGGAAACACAGATACGCAGTATTTT. Residues: CASSLRAGNTDTQYF.

This clonotype has ten or more counts. The chain recombines TRBV11-2 with TRBJ2-7, with D uncertain. Between the trimmed V and J ends, which lost 5 bases and 3 bases, there was a span of 8 bases. This CDR3 is 12 amino acids long. Looked up from germline, CDR1 is SGHAT and CDR2 is FQNNGV. As DNA, the CDR3 is TGTGCCAGCAGCGTAAAGAGCTACGAGCAGTACTTC. Encoded protein: CASSVKSYEQYF. Combining the CDR3 with reference TRBV11-2 and TRBJ2-7 gives the whole variable domain EAGVAQSPRYKIIEKRQSVAFWCNPISGHATLYWYQQILGQGPKLLIQFQNNGVVDDSQLPKDRFSAERLKGVDSTLKIQPAKLEDSAVYLCASSVKSYEQYFGPGTRLTVT.

The count of this clonotype is one. This chain uses TRBV29-1 with TRBJ2-7; a weak D match, TRBD1 (6 bases). The CDR3 extends over 12 amino acids. Deletions cut 4 bases from V and 5 bases from J, with 12 bases between. The V gene's germline CDR1 is SQVTM and CDR2 ANQGSEA. CDR3 in amino acids: CSVGSRDNEQYF. The CDR3 coding sequence is TGCAGCGTTGGAAGCAGGGACAACGAGCAGTACTTC.

J is TRBJ2-3 and V is TRBV9, with D maybe TRBD2 (5 bases). Trimming removed 2 bases from V and 2 bases from J, with 15 bases in between. The CDR3 extends over 16 amino acids. Germline assignment: CDR1 SGDLS and CDR2 YYNGEE. CDR3 in amino acids: CASSVMAGGFTDTQYF. The CDR3 DNA reads as TGTGCCAGCAGCGTCATGGCTGGCGGGTTCACAGATACGCAGTATTTT.

The chain carries TRBV13 and TRBJ1-3; D is unresolved. This CDR3 is built from 14 residues. Germline-derived CDR1 and CDR2 are PRHDT and FYEKMQ (reference sequence). Trimming pared 6 bases from V and 4 bases from J, leaving 13 bases between. DNA for the CDR3: TGTGCCAGCAGTCTCGCGGTGTACGGAAACACCATATATTTT. Protein product: CASSLAVYGNTIYF. Looking up the rest from reference TRBV13 and TRBJ1-3 gives the full variable domain: AAGVIQSPRHLIKEKRETATLKCYPIPRHDTVYWYQQGPGQDPQFLISFYEKMQSDKGSIPDRFSAQQFSDYHSELNMSSLELGDSALYFCASSLAVYGNTIYFGEGSWLTVV.

V is TRBV2 and J is TRBJ2-7; D may match TRBD1 or TRBD2 (5 bases each). Trimming took off 4 bases at V and 6 bases at J, with 10 bases between the two ends. Germline CDR1 SNHLY, CDR2 FYNNEI. The CDR3 totals 12 residues. This CDR3 reads CASSGGLGEQYF. CDR3 bases: TGTGCCAGCAGTGGGGGGTTGGGCGAGCAGTACTTC.

In its sample, this clonotype was seen a few times. Mismatch with germline at one junction end may stem from a read error. The chain combines TRBV24-1 with TRBJ2-7; 9 nucleotides agree with TRBD1. The CDR3 is made up of 17 amino acids. Germline loops: CDR1 KGHDR, CDR2 SFDVKD. CDR3 sequence (DNA): TGTGCCGCCAGCAGCCCCGAACCGGGACAGGGCCCCTACGAGCAGTACTTC. Translation gives CAASSPEPGQGPYEQYF.

V usage is TRBV5-5 and J usage is TRBJ2-7, with D unresolved. V was shortened by 0 bases and J by 3 bases, with 10 bases between the two germline ends. The CDR3 runs to 14 residues. Germline V lookup: CDR1 SGHKS, CDR2 YYEKEE (reference sequence). CDR3 DNA sequence: TGTGCCAGCAGCTTGGGATGCGGCAGCTACGAGCAGTACTTC. This translates into CASSLGCGSYEQYF.

This clonotype occurred many times. The chain has TRBV29-1 and TRBJ1-5; D may be TRBD1 (6 bases). CDR3 size: 15 residues. Looked up from germline, CDR1 is SQVTM and CDR2 is ANQGSEA. Trimming took 4 bases from V and 9 from J, leaving 22 bases between them. The CDR3 DNA sequence: TGCAGCGTTGTGTTAGGGGTCAGGGGTCTGTGGCCCCAGCATTTT. Protein product: CSVVLGVRGLWPQHF.

In its sample, this clonotype was seen many times. The chain recombines TRBV12-3 or TRBV12-4 with TRBJ1-5; maybe TRBD1 (6 bases). This CDR3 is 19 amino acids long. V lost 4 bases to trimming and J lost 0 bases, with 22 bases between them. This CDR3 reads CASSSGGGRGFYSNQPQHF. The CDR3 DNA is TGTGCCAGCAGTTCAGGAGGGGGGCGGGGGTTCTATAGCAATCAGCCCCAGCATTTT.

This clonotype was seen a handful of times. The chain links TRBV11-3 to TRBJ1-1; no clear D gene. The CDR3 has 13 amino acids. Between the trimmed V and J ends, which lost 7 bases and 5 bases, there was a span of 14 bases. Germline V lookup: CDR1 SGHNT, CDR2 YENEEA. DNA for the CDR3: TGTGCCAGCACCACAATGTTTAGGACTGAAGCTTTCTTT. Residues: CASTTMFRTEAFF.

The chain uses TRBV29-1 and TRBJ1-5; no firm D call. CDR1 is SQVTM and CDR2 is ANQGSEA in the germline V gene. V gave up 7 bases and J gave up 3 bases, with 13 bases separating them. CDR3 length equals 13 residues. CDR3: CSGSDGINQPQHF. In nucleotides, the CDR3 is TGCAGCGGATCAGACGGAATCAATCAGCCCCAGCATTTT.

V gene TRBV7-2 combines with J gene TRBJ2-3, with D tentatively TRBD1 (7 bases). Germline lookup yields CDR1 SGHTA and CDR2 FQGNSA. The ends were cut back, 5 bases at V and 1 base at J, with 16 bases in the middle. The CDR3 totals 16 residues. CDR3 in amino acids: CASSRGPGGRTDTQYF. CDR3 DNA: TGTGCCAGCAGCCGAGGTCCAGGGGGGCGCACAGATACGCAGTATTTT.

This chain connects TRBV9 to TRBJ2-7; weak D call: TRBD1 (5 bases). V lost 5 bases, J lost 6 bases, and 18 bases lay in between. This CDR3 region has 14 residues. CDR1 SGDLS and CDR2 YYNGEE come from the germline V gene. The CDR3 spells CASSYIAGYSEQYF. CDR3 bases: TGTGCCAGCAGTTATATCGCAGGGTATAGCGAGCAGTACTTC.

This clonotype was counted ten times or more. The gene calls are TRBV7-6 and TRBJ2-3; D unclear. CDR1 is SGHVS and CDR2 is FNYEAQ in the germline V gene. The CDR3 is 14 residues long. Trimming removed 0 bases from V and 2 bases from J, with 6 bases in between. For the CDR3, the DNA is TGTGCCAGCAGCTTAGCGGCAGTCACAGATACGCAGTATTTT. It encodes CASSLAAVTDTQYF. Variable domain in full (rest from reference TRBV7-6 and TRBJ2-3): GAGVSQSPRYKVTKRGQDVALRCDPISGHVSLYWYRQALGQGPEFLTYFNYEAQQDKSGLPNDRFSAERPEGSISTLTIQRTEQRDSAMYRCASSLAAVTDTQYFGPGTRLTVL.